The rows below give T cell receptor beta chains drawn from one sample of a study of blood T cell repertoires in COVID-19. Clones were read by immunoSEQ multiplex PCR, and TCRdb kept only the in-frame ones, dropping some. The table lists around 210,000 clones, 75% to 85% of them singletons. Sequenced: peripheral blood. The receptors shown here come from a man aged 50-59 years with COVID-19, enrolled during active disease. CDR3s include the opening cysteine and the closing phenylalanine or tryptophan. Each record gives: CDR3 length, J gene, D gene, V gene, clone size, CDR3 DNA, CDR3 protein. The D gene is left open where the match is weak. Not every row has a clone size; where given, it reads once, few, many or a size class.

11	TRBJ2-3	TRBD2	TRBV12-3/TRBV12-4	NA	TGTGCCAGCAGTTCGACTAGCGGGGGGCATTTT	CASSSTSGGHF
15	TRBJ2-3	NA	TRBV6-6	NA	TGTGCCAGCAAACAGGGACAAGGAATTCCAGATACGCAGTATTTT	CASKQGQGIPDTQYF
15	TRBJ1-5	TRBD1	TRBV7-2	NA	TGTGCCAGCAGCTCTAGGGACAGGAGCAATCAGCCCCAGCATTTT	CASSSRDRSNQPQHF
16	TRBJ2-5	TRBD2	TRBV3-1/TRBV3-2	NA	TGTGCCAGCAGCCAAGACCCAGGACTAGTCGGGGAGACCCAGTACTTC	CASSQDPGLVGETQYF
15	TRBJ1-1	TRBD1	TRBV7-2	NA	TGTGCCAGCAGCCGCGGGAACAGGGGAGGCACTGAAGCTTTCTTT	CASSRGNRGGTEAFF
14	TRBJ2-3	NA	TRBV27	NA	TGTGCCAGCAGTTTAAACCGGGGGAAAGATACGCAGTATTTT	CASSLNRGKDTQYF
14	TRBJ1-4	TRBD1	TRBV6-5	NA	TGTGCCAGCACCTGGGACAGGTCCAGTGAAAAACTGTTTTTT	CASTWDRSSEKLFF
13	TRBJ2-3	TRBD2	TRBV2	NA	TGTGCCAGCAGTTCCGGGACTAGGGATACGCAGTATTTT	CASSSGTRDTQYF
13	TRBJ1-2	NA	TRBV7-8	NA	TGTGCCAGCAGCTTAGCGATTGCCGGGGGCTACACCTTC	CASSLAIAGGYTF
13	TRBJ1-3	NA	TRBV5-4	NA	TGTGCCAGCAGCTTGTTTGGGGCTAACACCATATATTTT	CASSLFGANTIYF
16	TRBJ1-2	TRBD1	TRBV11-2	NA	TGTGCCAGCAGCTTCCCCTCCGGGACAGGGGTACGGGGCTACACCTTC	CASSFPSGTGVRGYTF
15	TRBJ2-5	TRBD1	TRBV2	few	TGTGCCAGCAGTAGAGAGACAGGGTCGTGGGAGACCCAGTACTTC	CASSRETGSWETQYF
15	TRBJ1-1	NA	TRBV5-1	NA	TGCGCCAGCAGCTTGGGATGGGCGAAGAACACTGAAGCTTTCTTT	CASSLGWAKNTEAFF
17	TRBJ1-2	TRBD1	TRBV2	NA	TGTGCCAGCAATAGTGTAGGACAGGGACCCAACCGGCAAGGCTACACCTTC	CASNSVGQGPNRQGYTF
14	TRBJ1-5	NA	TRBV24-1	NA	TGTGCCACCAGTGACGGTCCTAGCAATCAGCCCCAGCATTTT	CATSDGPSNQPQHF
13	TRBJ2-7	NA	TRBV7-2	NA	TGTGCCAGCAGCTTAGCTAGCTCCTACGAGCAGTACTTC	CASSLASSYEQYF
16	TRBJ1-2	TRBD1	TRBV29-1	NA	TGCAGCGTTGCCTGGGAGATAAACAGGGGACAAGATGGCTACACCTTC	CSVAWEINRGQDGYTF
16	TRBJ2-3	TRBD1	TRBV5-1	NA	TGCGCCAGCAGGTCTCCGGGACAGGGGGCCGCAGATACGCAGTATTTT	CASRSPGQGAADTQYF
13	TRBJ2-3	NA	TRBV18	NA	TGTGCCAGCTCACTACAGGGAATAGATACGCAGTATTTT	CASSLQGIDTQYF
13	TRBJ2-5	TRBD2	TRBV28	once	TGTGCCAGCAGTCGTGGGGGGGAAGAGACCCAGTACTTC	CASSRGGEETQYF
16	TRBJ2-3	NA	TRBV21-1	NA	TGTGCCAGCAGCAAAGCGCTAAGGAGGGAGACAGATACGCAGTATTTT	CASSKALRRETDTQYF
12	TRBJ1-2	NA	TRBV3-1/TRBV3-2	few	TGTGCCAGCAGCCAACGAGGGTATGGCTACACCTTC	CASSQRGYGYTF
16	TRBJ1-2	TRBD1	TRBV19	once	TGTGCCAGTAAGGAGGGAGCAGGGGGCATCTGGGATGGCTACACCTTC	CASKEGAGGIWDGYTF
16	TRBJ1-5	NA	TRBV19	NA	TGTGCCAGTACTCAAATGGGGACATCTGGCAATCAGCCCCAGCATTTT	CASTQMGTSGNQPQHF
9	TRBJ1-2	NA	TRBV20-1	NA	TGCAGTGCCCGCTATGGCTACACCTTC	CSARYGYTF
15	TRBJ2-5	TRBD2	TRBV5-4	NA	TGTGCCAGCAGGGAACCGGGGACTACTGCTGAGACCCAGTACTTC	CASREPGTTAETQYF
17	TRBJ2-2	TRBD2	TRBV4-3	once	TGCGCCAGCAGCCAGGATACTAGCGGGGGGGCTGCCGGGGAGCTGTTTTTT	CASSQDTSGGAAGELFF
14	TRBJ1-6	NA	TRBV27	NA	TGTGCCAGCAGTTTAGGACAGAATAATTCACCCCTCCACTTT	CASSLGQNNSPLHF
10	TRBJ2-5	NA	TRBV30	NA	TGTGCCTTTACAAAAGAGACCCAGTACTTC	CAFTKETQYF
16	TRBJ2-1	NA	TRBV2	few	TGTGCCAGCACGACAAAAAGAGGGGGGGCAACTAATGAGCAGTTCTTC	CASTTKRGGATNEQFF
17	TRBJ1-2	NA	TRBV28	few	TGTGCCAGCAGGATTGTGACAGGAGAAGGGTGGGACTATGGCTACACCTTC	CASRIVTGEGWDYGYTF
16	TRBJ2-2	NA	TRBV4-1	NA	TGCGCCAGCAGCCAAGGGCGAGGGCCAATCACCGGGGAGCTGTTTTTT	CASSQGRGPITGELFF
13	TRBJ1-1	NA	TRBV30	NA	TGTGCCTGGCTTCCCCGGGGGGCCTCTGGAGCTTTCTTT	CAWLPRGASGAFF
14	TRBJ1-4	NA	TRBV7-9	few	TGTGCCAGCAGCTTCGACACCGGTCGGGAAAAACTGTTTTTT	CASSFDTGREKLFF
12	TRBJ1-4	NA	TRBV29-1	NA	TGCAGCGTTGCTACAGGATACGAAAAACTGTTTTTT	CSVATGYEKLFF
14	TRBJ2-7	TRBD2	TRBV6-2/TRBV6-3	NA	TGTGCCAGCAGTTTAGCGGGGGACGTACACGAGCAGTACTTC	CASSLAGDVHEQYF
13	TRBJ1-1	NA	TRBV30	NA	TGTGCCTGGGGACAGTTCAATCCCACTGAAGCTTTCTTT	CAWGQFNPTEAFF
12	TRBJ2-3	NA	TRBV28	NA	TGTGCCAGCAGTTCCCAGGGGCCTACGCAGTATTTT	CASSSQGPTQYF
16	TRBJ2-1	TRBD2	TRBV7-9	NA	TGTGCCAGCAGCCCGCGGGCGACTAGCGGGGCCCCCGTGGAGTTCTTC	CASSPRATSGAPVEFF
15	TRBJ2-5	TRBD2	TRBV10-3	NA	TGTGCCATCAGCGAGTCGGGAGGGAGAGGAGAGACCCAGTACTTC	CAISESGGRGETQYF
16	TRBJ1-5	NA	TRBV4-2	NA	TGTGCCAGCAGCCAAGAGGGTAGAGGGAGCGGACAGCCCCAGCATTTT	CASSQEGRGSGQPQHF
14	TRBJ2-7	NA	TRBV5-1	NA	TGCGCCAGCAGCTTGGCAGAGGGCGGCTACGAGCAGTACTTC	CASSLAEGGYEQYF
16	TRBJ1-3	NA	TRBV15	NA	TGTGCCACCAGCAGACCCATACGGAGCTCTGGAAACACCATATATTTT	CATSRPIRSSGNTIYF
16	TRBJ1-5	NA	TRBV2	few	TGTACCAGCAGGGGCGTCGAGTCGGGGGAGGATCAGCCCCAGCATTTT	CTSRGVESGEDQPQHF
14	TRBJ1-6	TRBD1	TRBV5-1	NA	TGCGCCAGCAGCGTGGACAGGGCGGATTCACCCCTCCACTTT	CASSVDRADSPLHF
16	TRBJ1-1	TRBD1	TRBV14	NA	TGTGCCAGCAGCCAAGATGGCCCAGGGGGCAACACTGAAGCTTTCTTT	CASSQDGPGGNTEAFF
15	TRBJ1-6	NA	TRBV5-1	NA	TGCGCCAGCAGCTTGGGTAGCGGGGCGAATTCACCCCTCCACTTT	CASSLGSGANSPLHF
15	TRBJ2-3	NA	TRBV9	NA	TGTGCCAGCACCCCCGGGCGGGGATACACAGATACGCAGTATTTT	CASTPGRGYTDTQYF
15	TRBJ1-1	TRBD1	TRBV7-9	NA	TGTGCCAGCAGCTCCGGACAGGGGGTGAACACTGAAGCTTTCTTT	CASSSGQGVNTEAFF
12	TRBJ2-5	NA	TRBV2	NA	TGTGCCAGTGGGGAGCGGGAAGAGACCCAGTACTTC	CASGEREETQYF
15	TRBJ2-5	NA	TRBV4-1	NA	TGCGCCAGCAGCCAAGAGTACAGGACCCAAGAGACCCAGTACTTC	CASSQEYRTQETQYF
15	TRBJ1-2	TRBD1	TRBV4-2	once	TGTGCCAGCAGCCAAAGAGGGACAGGGGCTCGGGGCTACACCTTC	CASSQRGTGARGYTF
14	TRBJ2-2	NA	TRBV3-1/TRBV3-2	NA	TGTGCTACCCACAAGGGGGGGTACACCGGGGAGCTGTTTTTT	CATHKGGYTGELFF